Below are 29 T cell receptor beta chains sequenced from a single sample in a study of CD8 T cells in ankylosing spondylitis. General study results and limits: Seven to nine highly homologous variants formed a TCR beta motif that appeared characteristic of ankylosing spondylitis blood.

TCRdb re-derived calls from the 5' RACE reads in MiXCR, one entry per CDR3 protein. The table includes under 850,000 distinct CDR3 sequences, around 20% detected once. No antigen has been identified for these receptors. Sequencing input: blood, either unsorted or a sorted T cell fraction (not recorded which). The receptors shown here come from a male donor with ankylosing spondylitis.

The chain couples TRBV27 to TRBJ1-1; D is unclear. The CDR3 loop spans 14 amino acids. The V end lost 5 bases, the J end lost 5 bases, and 15 bases lay between the germline ends. Looked up from germline, CDR1 is MNHEY and CDR2 is SMNVEV (reference sequence). Here the CDR3 reads CASSVDYIGTEAFF. In DNA, the CDR3 is TGTGCCAGCAGTGTTGATTACATCGGGACTGAAGCTTTCTTT.

The V call is TRBV12-3 or TRBV12-4, the J call TRBJ1-3, with TRBD1 identical over 8 bases. V shed 6 bases and J 4 bases; nucleotides not matched to a gene: 5. This CDR3 has 14 residues. The CDR3 region has the DNA TGTGCCAGCAGGCCTACAGGGGGAGGAAACACCATATATTTT. Its translation: CASRPTGGGNTIYF.

This chain joins TRBV19 and TRBJ2-7; TRBD1 might be the D (6 bases). V lost 1 base and J 6 bases, leaving 16 bases between the germline ends. This CDR3 is 15 amino acids long. Germline V gives CDR1 LNHDA, CDR2 SQIVND (reference sequence). The CDR3 DNA follows: TGTGCCAGTAGTATAGGGGTCAGTACGACAGGCGAGCAGTACTTC. It specifies CASSIGVSTTGEQYF. Full variable domain (missing parts from reference TRBV19 and TRBJ2-7): DGGITQSPKYLFRKEGQNVTLSCEQNLNHDAMYWYRQDPGQGLRLIYYSQIVNDFQKGDIAEGYSVSREKKESFPLTVTSAQKNPTAFYLCASSIGVSTTGEQYFGPGTRLTVT.

This clonotype occurred a few times. The genes are TRBV5-1 and TRBJ1-4; D is undetermined. Trimming shortened V by 0 bases and J by 7 bases, and 10 bases separated the two germline ends. The germline gives CDR1 SGHRS, CDR2 YFSETQ. CDR3 length: 14 residues. The CDR3 DNA reads TGCGCCAGCAGCTTGGAGGAGGGTGGTGAAAAACTGTTTTTT. This gives the protein CASSLEEGGEKLFF.

This clonotype was picked up many times. The chain recombines TRBV4-1 with TRBJ1-2; perhaps TRBD1 as D (6 bases). The CDR3 has 15 amino acids. The V and J ends lost 0 bases and 3 bases respectively, with 11 bases between them. Germline-derived CDR1 and CDR2 are MGHRA and YSYEKL. In DNA form, the CDR3 reads TGCGCCAGCAGCCAAGATCCCCAGGGGCACTATGGCTACACCTTC. Translated: CASSQDPQGHYGYTF.

This chain connects TRBV19 to TRBJ1-5; D is possibly TRBD1 (5 bases). The CDR3 loop spans 14 amino acids. The germline CDR1 and CDR2 sequences are LNHDA and SQIVND (reference sequence). V lost 10 bases, J lost 3 bases, and 16 bases lay in between. The CDR3 region is CATADRQLNQPQHF. The CDR3 nucleotides read TGTGCCACCGCCGATAGACAGCTCAATCAGCCCCAGCATTTT.

This sequence joins TRBV28 and TRBJ1-5, with 7 bases that match TRBD1. Looked up from germline, CDR1 is MDHEN and CDR2 is SYDVKM. This CDR3 has 15 amino acids. V lost 4 bases and J lost 2; bases outside the gene matches: 5. The CDR3 coding sequence is TGTGCCAGCAGTTCCCTCGGACAGGGCAATCAGCCCCAGCATTTT. It translates to CASSSLGQGNQPQHF.

This clonotype was seen a few times. The chain uses TRBV6-5 and TRBJ2-2; D is ambiguous. Trimming took off 7 bases at V and 2 bases at J, with 5 bases between the two ends. Per germline, CDR1 MNHEY and CDR2 SVGAGI. This CDR3 contains 12 residues. The CDR3 sequence is CASIGNTGELFF. The CDR3 DNA sequence: TGTGCCAGCATTGGAAACACCGGGGAGCTGTTTTTT.

The rearrangement joins TRBV20-1 to TRBJ1-5; D possibly corresponds to TRBD1 (6 bases). Germline values: CDR1 DFQATT, CDR2 SNEGSKA (reference sequence). This CDR3 comprises 11 residues. Deletions cut 6 bases from V and 7 bases from J, with 10 bases between. CDR3 loop: CSAAQGQPQHF. The CDR3 bases are TGCAGTGCCGCACAGGGCCAGCCCCAGCATTTT.

The sample holds one count of this clonotype. The chain joins TRBV7-9 to TRBJ2-5; a weak D match, TRBD1 (5 bases). Germline lookup yields CDR1 SEHNR and CDR2 FQNEAQ (reference sequence). V was trimmed by 5 bases and J by 2 bases, leaving 15 bases between them. CDR3 length: 15 residues. The CDR3 DNA reads TGTGCCAGCAGCCCCGACAGAACAGATCAAGAGACCCAGTACTTC. Residues: CASSPDRTDQETQYF.

This clonotype appeared many times. The chain is built from TRBV12-3 or TRBV12-4 and TRBJ2-1, with 10 bases that match TRBD2. The CDR3 runs 16 residues. The trim removed 1 base at V and 8 bases at J, leaving 8 bases unmatched. CDR3 in DNA: TGTGCCAGCAGTTTAGGAAGAGCGGGAGGGCCGGATGAGCAGTTCTTC. This gives the protein CASSLGRAGGPDEQFF.

In this sample, this clonotype turned up a few times. The rearrangement links TRBV12-3 or TRBV12-4 to TRBJ2-6, with D maybe TRBD1 (5 bases). CDR3 length equals 16 residues. V was pared by 4 bases and J by 1 base, with 11 bases between. The CDR3 nucleotides are TGTGCCAGCAGTTCCTTGGGGCCTTCTGGGGCCAACGTCCTGACTTTC. This translates into CASSSLGPSGANVLTF.

CDR3 sequence (DNA): TGTGCCTGTAGCGGGGTGAGCACAGATACGCAGTATTTT. This sequence encodes CACSGVSTDTQYF. The V and J genes are TRBV30 and TRBJ2-3; 8 bases fit TRBD2. V trimming: 6 bases; J trimming: 0 bases; junction bases outside the gene matches: 2. This CDR3 has 13 amino acids. Germline V lookup: CDR1 GTSNPN, CDR2 SVGIG (reference sequence).

CDR3 amino acids: CASSGTSGGAGTGELFF. The CDR3, as DNA: TGTGCCAGCAGTGGGACTAGCGGGGGGGCAGGCACCGGGGAGCTGTTTTTT. The J gene is TRBJ2-2, the V gene TRBV12-3 or TRBV12-4, with 16 bases identical to TRBD2. CDR3 length equals 17 residues. V shed 5 bases, J shed 4 bases, and the junction held 4 bases outside the gene matches.

The rearrangement uses TRBV5-1 and TRBJ1-2, with D maybe TRBD1 (6 bases). Germline V CDR1 and CDR2: SGHRS, YFSETQ. The CDR3 loop spans 18 amino acids. V lost 2 bases to trimming and J lost 0 bases, with 20 bases between them. CDR3 residues: CASSLRVAGASSNYGYTF. The CDR3 coding sequence is TGCGCCAGCAGCTTAAGGGTTGCGGGGGCTTCCTCTAACTATGGCTACACCTTC.

For this clonotype: A much larger clone differs from this one at a single base, so this may be a read error. The rearrangement joins TRBV3-1 to TRBJ1-5; D is unclear. This CDR3 comprises 12 residues. Germline CDR1 reads LGHDT; CDR2 reads YNNKEL (reference sequence). The DNA of the CDR3 is TGTGCCAGCAGCCAGGGAAGTCAGCTCCAGCATTTT. It encodes CASSQGSQLQHF.

This clonotype showed up just a few times. V usage is TRBV25-1 and J usage is TRBJ1-4; D is uncertain. The CDR3 spans 14 residues. The V gene's germline CDR1 is MGHDK and CDR2 SYGVNS. V was trimmed by 7 bases and J by 4 bases, leaving 13 bases between them. In DNA, the CDR3 is TGTGCCAGCACTTCGGAGATTGGTAATGAAAAACTGTTTTTT. This translates into CASTSEIGNEKLFF.

This clonotype has just a few counts. The V gene is TRBV4-1, the J gene TRBJ2-1; 7 bases agree with TRBD1. V dropped 2 bases and J dropped 1; count of bases not matched to a gene: 8. The CDR3 is 17 amino acids. Germline values: CDR1 MGHRA, CDR2 YSYEKL. CDR3 DNA sequence: TGCGCCAGCAGCCAAATAGGGGGCAGGGGTTCCTACAATGAGCAGTTCTTC. Protein product: CASSQIGGRGSYNEQFF.

V usage is TRBV5-4 and J usage is TRBJ2-5; either TRBD1 or TRBD2 may fit D (6 bases each). Looked up from germline, CDR1 is SGHNT and CDR2 is YYREEE (reference sequence). The V and J ends lost 4 bases and 4 bases respectively, with 14 bases between them. The CDR3 contains 14 residues. For the CDR3, the DNA is TGTGCCAGCAGCGAGAGACTAGGGGGAGAGACCCAGTACTTC. It is translated as CASSERLGGETQYF.

The V gene is TRBV3-1, the J gene TRBJ2-2; D might be TRBD2 (5 bases). Germline values: CDR1 LGHDT, CDR2 YNNKEL (reference sequence). This CDR3 comprises 16 residues. With 0 bases removed from V and 4 bases from J, the gap between germline ends came to 12 bases. The chain's CDR3 is CASSQELGRGTGELFF. DNA of the CDR3: TGTGCCAGCAGCCAAGAACTAGGAAGAGGCACCGGGGAGCTGTTTTTT.

This clonotype was seen more than once but under ten times. The V call is TRBV20-1, the J call TRBJ2-3; D not resolved. Trimming stripped 6 bases from V and 2 bases from J, with 6 bases between. The CDR3 has 11 residues. Germline-derived CDR1 and CDR2 are DFQATT and SNEGSKA (reference sequence). This CDR3 is CSALPTDTQYF. In nucleotides, the CDR3 is TGCAGTGCGCTACCCACAGATACGCAGTATTTT.

In this sample, this clonotype turned up many times. V usage is TRBV5-1 and J usage is TRBJ1-1, with D hard to call. The CDR3 length is 14 residues. V shed 0 bases and J shed 1 base, with 7 bases lying between them. Germline V gene sequence: CDR1 SGHRS, CDR2 YFSETQ. The CDR3 spells CASSLGGPNTEAFF. CDR3 nucleotide sequence: TGCGCCAGCAGCTTGGGGGGTCCGAACACTGAAGCTTTCTTT.

The chain employs TRBV7-2 and TRBJ2-1; D is undetermined. The germline V gene encodes CDR1 SGHTA and CDR2 FQGNSA. V shed 3 bases and J shed 0 bases, with 9 bases lying between them. This CDR3 region has 15 residues. The CDR3 here is CASSFSQSSYNEQFF. Here the CDR3 DNA reads TGTGCCAGCAGCTTTAGCCAGAGCTCCTACAATGAGCAGTTCTTC.

The chain combines TRBV28 with TRBJ2-7; weak D call: TRBD2 (6 bases). Looked up from germline, CDR1 is MDHEN and CDR2 is SYDVKM. The V and J ends lost 0 bases and 3 bases respectively, with 12 bases between them. CDR3 length equals 15 residues. As DNA, the CDR3 is TGTGCCAGCAGTTTATGGGGCGGGAACAACTACGAGCAGTACTTC. Protein product: CASSLWGGNNYEQYF.

The DNA for the CDR3 is TGCAGCGCCTACGGGACAGAGGGCTCCTACGAGCAGTACTTC. This translates into CSAYGTEGSYEQYF. V usage is TRBV29-1 and J usage is TRBJ2-7, with TRBD1 matching 7 bases. The germline gives CDR1 SQVTM, CDR2 ANQGSEA. There are 14 residues in the CDR3. The trim removed 7 bases at V and 0 bases at J, leaving 9 bases unmatched.

This clonotype was detected only a few times. The V call is TRBV27, the J call TRBJ1-2; D remains unclear. The V and J ends lost 2 bases and 1 base respectively, with 8 bases between them. Looked up from germline, CDR1 is MNHEY and CDR2 is SMNVEV (reference sequence). CDR3 length equals 14 residues. In nucleotides, the CDR3 is TGTGCCAGCAGTTTAAAGGGCAGTAACTATGGCTACACCTTC. Amino acid sequence: CASSLKGSNYGYTF.

This clonotype was seen more than once but under ten times. This sequence joins TRBV4-1 and TRBJ2-7, with TRBD1 matching over 9 bases. The ends lost 4 bases at V and 5 bases at J; junction bases unmatched: 3. The CDR3 runs 13 residues. CDR1 MGHRA and CDR2 YSYEKL come from the germline V gene. The CDR3 here is CASSLDRGDEQYF. The CDR3 bases are TGCGCCAGCAGCCTTGACAGGGGGGACGAGCAGTACTTC.

In this sample, this clonotype turned up a few times. The chain couples TRBV10-1 to TRBJ2-3, with D perhaps assigned TRBD1 or TRBD2 (6 bases each). The V gene's germline CDR1 is WNHNN and CDR2 SYGVQD (reference sequence). Trimming took off 6 bases at V and 5 bases at J, with 18 bases between the two ends. CDR3 length: 15 amino acids. CDR3 DNA sequence: TGCGCCAGCAGATGGAGGGGGAAGAGGGGAGATACGCAGTATTTT. As protein: CASRWRGKRGDTQYF.

This clonotype was seen a few times. The V and J genes are TRBV29-1 and TRBJ1-1, with unresolved D. Germline CDR1 SQVTM, CDR2 ANQGSEA. The CDR3 contains 12 residues. The ends were cut back, 3 bases at V and 4 bases at J, with 9 bases in the middle. CDR3 protein: CSVDRGSTEAFF. The CDR3 DNA reads as TGCAGCGTTGACCGGGGATCCACTGAAGCTTTCTTT.